This T cell receptor (beta chain) derives from a study of breast tumors, draining lymph nodes, adjacent tissues. TCRdb used MiXCR to reprocess the multiplex PCR reads, holding one entry per CDR3 protein. The sample includes 200,000 or so distinct CDR3 sequences, about 32% seen only once; the top ten take approximately 4.3%. This clonotype was detected ten times or more. Axillary draining lymph nodes of breast cancer patients supplied the node samples. Germline V CDR1 and CDR2: SGHDT, YYEEEE. The CDR3 length is 13 residues. The V end was cut by 4 bases, the J end by 0 bases, with 4 bases between. The specimen was axillary lymph node tissue. The chain links TRBV5-6 to TRBJ1-4; D gene unclear. The TCR originated in a female donor with breast cancer. Some clones in this sample may be carry-over from other donors' samples. The CDR3 sequence: CASSDTTNEKLFF. The CDR3 DNA reads as TGTGCCAGCAGCGACACAACTAATGAAAAACTGTTTTTT.